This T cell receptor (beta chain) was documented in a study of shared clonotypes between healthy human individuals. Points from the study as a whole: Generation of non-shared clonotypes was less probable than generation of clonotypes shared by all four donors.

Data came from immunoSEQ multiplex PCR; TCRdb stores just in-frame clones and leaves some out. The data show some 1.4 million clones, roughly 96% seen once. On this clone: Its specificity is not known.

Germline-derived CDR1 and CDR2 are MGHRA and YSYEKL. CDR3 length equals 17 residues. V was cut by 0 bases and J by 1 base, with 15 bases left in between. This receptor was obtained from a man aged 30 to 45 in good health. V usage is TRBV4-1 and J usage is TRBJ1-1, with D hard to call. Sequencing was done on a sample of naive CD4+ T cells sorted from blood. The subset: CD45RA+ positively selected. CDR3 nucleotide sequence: TGCGCCAGCAGCCAAGACCCTTCGCGGAAACCGAACACTGAAGCTTTCTTT. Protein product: CASSQDPSRKPNTEAFF.